This T cell receptor beta chain was sequenced in a study of blood T cell repertoires in COVID-19 (dated by TCRdb to about 2020). Background for the entire study: Collaborator samples came from the United States, Italy and Spain and covered acute and convalescent phases of COVID-19. The prospective study material was composed of cDNA or gDNA derived from T cells, B-cell-depleted T cells, or PBMCs. The dataset comprised deeply sampled blood TCRbeta repertoires from subjects exposed to, actively infected with, or recovered from COVID-19. A freely available public database, intended as a resource for researchers studying the immune response to SARS-CoV-2, is where the repertoires were released. Samples came from the ongoing ImmuneRACE study (first 160 participants) plus 1,254 subjects from 6 global collaborators. Sample metadata almost always included a de-identified subject ID, COVID-19 status, age in years and sex. HLA class I and class II types, where available, came from metadata supplied by the sample provider rather than from assay-based typing. The study at large found these results: How much clinical and demographic metadata was included differed by source and by participant, and the metadata was provided uncurated.

Participants in the prospective study were enrolled through a virtual design, were aged about 18 to 89 years, and lived in roughly 25 United States geographic areas. In the prospective study, participants were assigned to cohorts based on the clinical history participants reported in a screening survey and a study questionnaire. In the prospective study, mobile phlebotomists collected whole blood, serum and a nasopharyngeal or oropharyngeal swab from each participant. Over a 2-month period, participants in the prospective study had the option of providing additional blood draws and questionnaires. Blood samples from the prospective study were shipped frozen or at room temperature prior to DNA extraction. TCRbeta CDR3 regions were amplified from genomic DNA using the immunoSEQ Assay, a bias-controlled multiplex PCR. The published analysis was carried out like this. The number of nucleated cells in each sample was estimated by amplification of reference gene primers within the assay. Sequence reads were collapsed and filtered to measure the absolute abundance of every unique TCRbeta CDR3 rearrangement. Productive Simpson clonality was computed per sample as the square root of Simpson's diversity index over productive rearrangements. The immuneACCESS repertoire file appears here via TCRdb, limited to in-frame rearrangements. These files lack a portion of the clones; in checked studies, under half of the deficit traces to unresolved V genes, and the cause of the others is not known. The DNA was the basis for D and trimming; V, J and clone size are from that table. Present in this sample are 400,000 to 550,000 clones, roughly 87% of which were seen just once. The ten largest make up approximately 2% of the sample.

Germline trimming amounts to 1 base on V and 2 bases on J, with 7 as the count of junction bases outside the gene matches. Including the terminal cysteine and phenylalanine, the CDR3 comprises 16 residues. Only the CDR3 region is kept as DNA, spanning 48 bases read in frame from base 1. The germline V gene encodes CDR1 SGHAT and CDR2 FQNNGV. Points on this clone: Its antigen remains unidentified. Base qualities are not recorded, but no much larger clone differs from it by a single base.

The specimen sequenced was PBMCs or T cells enriched from blood (not recorded which). This clonotype originated in a woman aged 18-35 years with acute COVID-19. The rearrangement combines TRBV11-2 with TRBJ2-7; 8 bases in the junction line up with TRBD2. The CDR3 reads CASSLGSGSSPYEQYF. The DNA sequence is TGTGCCAGCAGCTTAGGCAGCGGGAGCTCCCCCTACGAGCAGTACTTC.